The 21 T cell receptor beta chains below come from one sample, sequenced in a study of blood T cell repertoires in COVID-19. This table comes from immunoSEQ multiplex PCR, and its TCRdb copy is limited to in-frame clones, with some not included. The sample lists about 150,000 clones, more than 70% occurring once. The sample comprised peripheral blood. The receptors shown here come from a woman in her fifties or sixties with acute or convalescent COVID-19.

This chain connects TRBV15 to TRBJ2-7; D unresolved. The CDR3 is 14 residues long. V gave up 3 bases and J gave up 5 bases, with 14 bases separating them. CDR1 LNHNV and CDR2 YYDKDF come from the germline V gene (reference sequence). The chain's CDR3 is CATSSKPATNEQYF. The CDR3 bases are TGTGCCACCAGCAGTAAGCCCGCTACGAACGAGCAGTACTTC.

This clone was observed a handful of times. The chain recombines TRBV2 with TRBJ1-1, with a tentative D call TRBD1 (6 bases). Germline V lookup: CDR1 SNHLY, CDR2 FYNNEI. Trimming stripped 2 bases from V and 0 bases from J, with 7 bases between. The CDR3 is 14 residues long. In DNA, the CDR3 is TGTGCCAGCAGTGAACAGGGGATGAACACTGAAGCTTTCTTT. This translates into CASSEQGMNTEAFF.

This sequence joins TRBV7-3 and TRBJ2-3; the match to TRBD1 covers 8 bases. CDR1 and CDR2 (germline): SGHTA, FQGTGA. The length of the CDR3 is 14 residues. Germline trimming cut 2 bases from V and 3 bases from J; bases unmatched to any gene: 1. CDR3 protein: CASSLQGATDTQYF. The CDR3 bases are TGTGCCAGCAGCTTACAGGGGGCAACAGATACGCAGTATTTT.

The rearrangement uses TRBV19 and TRBJ2-2; perhaps TRBD2 as D (6 bases). Germline CDR1 reads LNHDA; CDR2 reads SQIVND (reference sequence). The length of the CDR3 is 15 residues. Trimming took 5 bases from V and 2 from J, leaving 12 bases between them. Written as DNA, the CDR3 is TGTGCCAGTAGTGGTCCGGGACTTAACACCGGGGAGCTGTTTTTT. Protein sequence: CASSGPGLNTGELFF.

This clone was seen only a few times. The genes are TRBV19 and TRBJ1-6; 7 bases agree with TRBD1. The V and J ends lost 4 bases and 10 bases, in that order; junction bases with no gene match: 13. Germline CDR1 reads LNHDA; CDR2 reads SQIVND (reference sequence). The length of the CDR3 is 16 residues. CDR3 sequence reads: CASSTLGQAVLSPLHF. CDR3 bases: TGTGCCAGTAGTACGCTCGGACAGGCCGTTTTATCACCCCTCCACTTT.

As for this clone: Distinct nucleotide sequences in the sample also encode this CDR3. The chain couples TRBV20-1 to TRBJ2-5, with TRBD2 as a possible D gene (5 bases). Between the trimmed V and J ends, which lost 4 bases and 2 bases, there was a span of 5 bases. This CDR3 has 11 amino acids. The germline V gene has CDR1 DFQATT and CDR2 SNEGSKA (reference sequence). The CDR3 DNA follows: TGCAGTGCTAAGCGGCAAGAGACCCAGTACTTC. It codes for CSAKRQETQYF.

This clone showed up just once. The gene calls are TRBV25-1 and TRBJ1-6, with TRBD1 matching over 7 bases. This CDR3 has 16 residues. Germline CDR1 is MGHDK and CDR2 is SYGVNS. V lost 1 base to trimming and J lost 6 bases; unmatched junction nucleotides: 6. The CDR3 loop reads CASSEWAGGFNSPLHF. CDR3 in DNA: TGTGCCAGCAGTGAATGGGCAGGGGGGTTTAATTCACCCCTCCACTTT.

V and J are TRBV7-9 and TRBJ1-1; no reliable D call. V was clipped by 4 bases and J by 0 bases, with 6 bases between them. Per germline, CDR1 SEHNR and CDR2 FQNEAQ (reference sequence). The CDR3 length is 13 residues. The CDR3 loop reads CASSSFLNTEAFF. As DNA, the CDR3 is TGTGCCAGCAGCTCCTTCCTGAACACTGAAGCTTTCTTT.

The rearrangement links TRBV27 to TRBJ2-7; the D gene is possibly TRBD1 (6 bases). The CDR3 extends over 13 amino acids. Trimming cost V 5 bases and J 1 base, with 9 bases left between them. Germline V lookup: CDR1 MNHEY, CDR2 SMNVEV (reference sequence). The CDR3 region is CASSPDRSYEQYF. Written as DNA, the CDR3 is TGTGCCAGCAGTCCGGACAGATCCTACGAGCAGTACTTC.

The gene calls are TRBV19 and TRBJ2-2, with 7 bases aligning to TRBD1. Per the germline V gene, CDR1 is LNHDA and CDR2 is SQIVND (reference sequence). The junction had 11 bases not matched to a gene; V was cut back by 5 bases and J by 8 bases. The CDR3 is 15 amino acids. The DNA of the CDR3 is TGTGCCAGTAGTGAGACAGGGACGAAGGGGGGGGAGCTGTTTTTT. This sequence encodes CASSETGTKGGELFF.

This clone has a single count. This chain uses TRBV24-1 with TRBJ1-3; 8 bases fit TRBD1. There are 13 residues in the CDR3. Looked up from germline, CDR1 is KGHDR and CDR2 is SFDVKD. V shed 9 bases, J shed 2 bases, and the junction held 2 bases outside the gene matches. CDR3 region: CATGDRTGNTIYF. In DNA, the CDR3 is TGTGCCACCGGGGACAGGACTGGAAACACCATATATTTT.

A few counts support this clone. The rearrangement joins TRBV2 to TRBJ2-7, with 8 bases fitting TRBD1. The CDR3 length is 15 residues. The germline V gene has CDR1 SNHLY and CDR2 FYNNEI. With 6 bases clipped from V and 0 bases from J, the junction kept 7 bases outside the gene matches. In DNA form, the CDR3 reads TGTGCCAGCAGGAAGATAACAGGGGGCTCCTACGAGCAGTACTTC. It specifies CASRKITGGSYEQYF.

The chain's CDR3 is CASRNRQGAIVSQPQHF. In nucleotides, the CDR3 is TGTGCCAGCAGGAACCGACAGGGGGCCATCGTCAGTCAGCCCCAGCATTTT. The V and J genes are TRBV28 and TRBJ1-5, with 10 bases identical to TRBD1. Germline CDR1 and CDR2: MDHEN and SYDVKM. V lost 6 bases to trimming and J lost 6 bases; unmatched junction nucleotides: 14. The CDR3 sequence is 17 residues long.

The gene calls are TRBV10-3 and TRBJ2-1; 12 bases fit TRBD2. The CDR3 is made up of 16 amino acids. Germline-derived CDR1 and CDR2 are ENHRY and SYGVKD. V lost 0 bases, J lost 3 bases, and 0 bases stayed unmatched. CDR3 protein: CAISESTSGGYNEQFF. CDR3 bases: TGTGCCATCAGTGAGTCGACTAGCGGGGGCTACAATGAGCAGTTCTTC.

The rearrangement uses TRBV19 and TRBJ1-5; 7 bases are shared with TRBD1. V dropped 5 bases and J dropped 0; count of bases not matched to a gene: 10. Germline CDR1 is LNHDA and CDR2 is SQIVND (reference sequence). The CDR3 spans 17 residues. CDR3 sequence (DNA): TGTGCCAGTAGTCCGGACGACAGGGTCGGTAGCAATCAGCCCCAGCATTTT. Its translation: CASSPDDRVGSNQPQHF.

This CDR3 reads CASSPGEPEAFF. CDR3 sequence (DNA): TGTGCCAGCAGCCCTGGGGAGCCTGAAGCTTTCTTT. The V and J genes are TRBV7-9 and TRBJ1-1; D gene unclear. The CDR3 totals 12 residues. CDR1 and CDR2 from the germline V gene are SEHNR and FQNEAQ (reference sequence). V lost 5 bases and J lost 6, with 10 bases in between.

The CDR3 loop reads CASSGRRTEAFF. In nucleotides, the CDR3 is TGTGCCAGCTCTGGGAGGAGGACTGAAGCTTTCTTT. The chain employs TRBV28 and TRBJ1-1; D call uncertain. Germline CDR1 reads MDHEN; CDR2 reads SYDVKM. This CDR3 is 12 amino acids long. V dropped 8 bases and J dropped 5 bases, with 12 bases sitting between them.

The rearrangement uses TRBV5-1 and TRBJ2-2; TRBD1 is a possible D gene (7 bases). CDR3 length: 16 amino acids. Germline V gene lookup returns CDR1 SGHRS and CDR2 YFSETQ. The V and J ends lost 1 base and 3 bases respectively, with 13 bases between them. CDR3 amino acids: CASSLQGGPDTGELFF. DNA of the CDR3: TGCGCCAGCAGCTTGCAGGGGGGCCCAGACACCGGGGAGCTGTTTTTT.

The chain combines TRBV25-1 with TRBJ2-7; D perhaps matches TRBD1 (6 bases). V gave up 5 bases and J gave up 0 bases, with 23 bases separating them. Germline V gives CDR1 MGHDK, CDR2 SYGVNS. The CDR3 length is 18 residues. CDR3 in DNA: TGTGCCAGCAGTCCCGGGACAAAGGTCAAAAAAGCCTCCTACGAGCAGTACTTC. Protein sequence: CASSPGTKVKKASYEQYF.

The chain combines TRBV7-3 with TRBJ1-2, with a tentative D call TRBD1 (6 bases). CDR3 size: 13 residues. Germline V gene lookup returns CDR1 SGHTA and CDR2 FQGTGA. Trimming left V 5 bases short and J 2 bases short, with 9 bases between. The CDR3: CASSAGQNYGYTF. The DNA of the CDR3 is TGTGCCAGCAGCGCCGGACAGAACTATGGCTACACCTTC.

The chain joins TRBV2 to TRBJ2-1; TRBD2 matches at 7 bases. The CDR3 sequence is 17 residues long. CDR1 and CDR2 (germline): SNHLY, FYNNEI. After removal of 0 bases from V and 6 bases from J, the junction contained 11 bases not matched to a gene. The CDR3 DNA sequence: TGTGCCAGCAGTGAAGCGGGAGCTAGCGGTTTCGGCAATGAGCAGTTCTTC. Translated: CASSEAGASGFGNEQFF. Full variable domain (rest looked up from reference TRBV2 and TRBJ2-1): EPEVTQTPSHQVTQMGQEVILRCVPISNHLYFYWYRQILGQKVEFLVSFYNNEISEKSEIFDDQFSVERPDGSNFTLKIRSTKLEDSAMYFCASSEAGASGFGNEQFFGPGTRLTVL.